The rows below give T cell receptor beta chains drawn from one sample of a study of technical replicates of blood from a handful of donors. Using immunoSEQ multiplex PCR, the repertoire was profiled, and TCRdb retains in-frame clones only, with some absent. The table includes about 61,000 clones, about 96% detected once. The sequenced material came from T cells isolated from PBMCs. Receptor source: a human donor in good health. Each CDR3 is given with its conserved first and last residue. Fields, in order: CDR3 DNA, CDR3 protein, D gene, J gene, V gene. D genes are given only for firm matches.

TGTGCCAGCAGCCCCTATGCTAACAGGAAGGAGACCCAGTACTTC CASSPYANRKETQYF - TRBJ2-5 TRBV7-2
TGTGCCAGCAGCTTAGCCGGTGGAAACACCATATATTTT CASSLAGGNTIYF - TRBJ1-3 TRBV7-6
TGCGCCAGCAGCCAAGGGGCCCAAACAGATACGCAGTATTTT CASSQGAQTDTQYF - TRBJ2-3 TRBV4-1
TGCGCCAGCAGCCAAGACTGGACAGAAGGAAATCAGCCCCAGCATTTT CASSQDWTEGNQPQHF - TRBJ1-5 TRBV4-1
TGTGCCAGCAGCCCCCACGACAGGGCATTATCATACGAGCAGTACTTC CASSPHDRALSYEQYF TRBD1 TRBJ2-7 TRBV7-2
TGCGCCAGCAGCCCCCGACAGGGATTGGAGACCCAGTACTTC CASSPRQGLETQYF TRBD1 TRBJ2-5 TRBV4-1
TGTGCCAGCAGCAACAGTGGACAGATGGGGATGCCCCAGCATTTT CASSNSGQMGMPQHF - TRBJ1-5 TRBV6-6
TGTGCCAGCAGTAACCGTGTCCGAGACTATGGCTACACCTTC CASSNRVRDYGYTF - TRBJ1-2 TRBV6-5
TGTGGTTCAGGGGGAAGAATAGAGACCCAGTACTTC CGSGGRIETQYF TRBD1 TRBJ2-5 TRBV28
TGCAGTGCTGCGGGGAGCTATGGCTACACCTTC CSAAGSYGYTF - TRBJ1-2 TRBV20-1
TGTGCCAGCAGCTTAGGAGGCGGGACCCTCACTGAAGCTTTCTTT CASSLGGGTLTEAFF - TRBJ1-1 TRBV5-5
TGTGCCAGCAGCTTTGAGGGGGTAGGCCTCAACGAGCAGTTCTTC CASSFEGVGLNEQFF - TRBJ2-1 TRBV11-1
TGCGCCAGCAGTCTCCCCACCGGGGAGCTGTTTTTT CASSLPTGELFF - TRBJ2-2 TRBV10-2
TGCGCCAGCAGCATGGGAAGTGCGGAGACCCAGTACTTC CASSMGSAETQYF - TRBJ2-5 TRBV5-1